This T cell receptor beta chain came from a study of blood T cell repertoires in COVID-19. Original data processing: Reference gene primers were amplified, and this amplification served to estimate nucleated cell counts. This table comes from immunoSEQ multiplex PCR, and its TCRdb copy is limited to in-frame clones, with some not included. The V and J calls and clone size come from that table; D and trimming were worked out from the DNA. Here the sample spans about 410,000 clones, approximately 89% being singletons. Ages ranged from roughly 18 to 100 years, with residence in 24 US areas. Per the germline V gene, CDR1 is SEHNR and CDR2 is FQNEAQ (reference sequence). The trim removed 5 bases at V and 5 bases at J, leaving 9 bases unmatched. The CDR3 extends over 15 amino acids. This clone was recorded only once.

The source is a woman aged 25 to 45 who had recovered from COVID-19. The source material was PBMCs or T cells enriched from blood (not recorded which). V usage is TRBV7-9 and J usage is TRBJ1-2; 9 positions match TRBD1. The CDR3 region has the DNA TGTGCCAGCAGCGAGCCCGGACAGGGGCTTTATGGCTACACCTTC. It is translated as CASSEPGQGLYGYTF.